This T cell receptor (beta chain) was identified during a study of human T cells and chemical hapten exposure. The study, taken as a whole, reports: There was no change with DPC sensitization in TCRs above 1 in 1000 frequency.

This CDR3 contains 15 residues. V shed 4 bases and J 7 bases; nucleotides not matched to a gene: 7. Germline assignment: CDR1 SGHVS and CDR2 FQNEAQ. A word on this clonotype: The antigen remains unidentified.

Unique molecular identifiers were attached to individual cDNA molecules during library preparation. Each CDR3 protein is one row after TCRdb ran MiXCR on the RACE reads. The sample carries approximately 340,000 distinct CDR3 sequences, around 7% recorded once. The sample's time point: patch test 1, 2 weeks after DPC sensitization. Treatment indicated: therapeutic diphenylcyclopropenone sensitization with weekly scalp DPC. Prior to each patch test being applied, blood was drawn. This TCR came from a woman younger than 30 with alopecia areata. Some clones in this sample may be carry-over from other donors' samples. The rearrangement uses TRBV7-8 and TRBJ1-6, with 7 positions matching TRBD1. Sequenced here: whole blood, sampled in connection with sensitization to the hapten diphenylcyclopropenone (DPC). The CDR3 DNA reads TGTGCCAGCAGCTCCCGGGACAGCCCCAATTCACCCCTCCACTTT. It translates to CASSSRDSPNSPLHF. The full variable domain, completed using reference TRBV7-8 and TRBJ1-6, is GAGVSQSPRYKVAKRGQDVALRCDPISGHVSLFWYQQALGQGPEFLTYFQNEAQLDKSGLPSDRFFAERPEGSVSTLKIQRTQQEDSAVYLCASSSRDSPNSPLHFGNGTRLTVT.